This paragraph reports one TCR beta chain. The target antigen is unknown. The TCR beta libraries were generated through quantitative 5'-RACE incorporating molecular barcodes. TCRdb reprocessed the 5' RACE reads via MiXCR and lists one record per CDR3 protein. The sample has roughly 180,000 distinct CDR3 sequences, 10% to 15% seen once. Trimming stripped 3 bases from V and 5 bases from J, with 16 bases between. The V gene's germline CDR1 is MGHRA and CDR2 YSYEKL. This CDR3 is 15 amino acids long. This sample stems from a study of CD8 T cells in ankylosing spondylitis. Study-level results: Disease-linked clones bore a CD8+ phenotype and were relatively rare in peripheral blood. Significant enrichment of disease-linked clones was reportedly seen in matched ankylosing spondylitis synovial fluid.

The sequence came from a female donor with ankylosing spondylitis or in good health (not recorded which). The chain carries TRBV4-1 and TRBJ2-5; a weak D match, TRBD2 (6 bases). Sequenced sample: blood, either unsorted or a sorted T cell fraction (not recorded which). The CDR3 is CASSQTGLQRETQYF. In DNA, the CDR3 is TGCGCCAGCAGCCAGACGGGACTCCAGAGGGAGACCCAGTACTTC.